This T cell receptor (beta chain) emerged from a study of regulatory T cells in long-lasting Graves disease. Germline loops: CDR1 SGHTA, CDR2 FQGNSA. V gave up 5 bases and J gave up 3 bases, with 5 bases separating them. The CDR3 is 12 amino acids. CDR3-region Arm-PCR and iRepertoire HTBI primers produced the TCR beta libraries. A single record per CDR3 protein comes from TCRdb applying MiXCR to the multiplex PCR reads. The data show 400,000 to 500,000 distinct CDR3 sequences, 12% to 15% seen once. As to time point: newly diagnosed GD, antithyroid drugs for less than 3 months. From RNA extracted from PBMCs, the TCR library was made. On this clonotype itself: A read error likely explains this, since a far larger clone differs by one base.

These data are also associated with another study on T cells in Graves' hyperthyroidism and ophthalmopathy.

The source was peripheral blood mononuclear cells (PBMCs), collected at new diagnosis, from a patient treated with antithyroid drugs. The chain has TRBV7-2 and TRBJ1-5; D gene unclear. This clonotype originated in a woman aged 50 to 60 with Graves disease. The CDR3 DNA reads as TGTGCCAGCAGCGATAACAATCAGCCCCAGCATTTT. Amino acids: CASSDNNQPQHF. The entire variable domain, with the rest obtained from reference TRBV7-2 and TRBJ1-5, is as follows: GAGVSQSPSNKVTEKGKDVELRCDPISGHTALYWYRQSLGQGLEFLIYFQGNSAPDKSGLPSDRFSAERTGGSVSTLTIQRTQQEDSAVYLCASSDNNQPQHFGDGTRLSIL.